The 21 T cell receptor beta chains in this list originate from one sample, sequenced in a study of shared clonotypes between healthy human individuals. Profiling relied on immunoSEQ multiplex PCR, and the TCRdb table lists in-frame clones only, not all of them. The sample records 980,000 or so clones, roughly 72% being singletons. The sequencing sample was made of memory CD4+ T cells sorted from blood. As to subset: CD45RA-negative fraction. These receptors were collected from a man aged 18-30 years in good health.

The rearrangement uses TRBV28 and TRBJ1-5, with a possible D match to TRBD1 (5 bases). The ends were cut back, 0 bases at V and 0 bases at J, with 15 bases in the middle. Germline CDR1 MDHEN, CDR2 SYDVKM. The CDR3 sequence is 18 residues long. CDR3 sequence reads: CASSLWGRAVDSNQPQHF. In DNA, the CDR3 is TGTGCCAGCAGTTTATGGGGGCGGGCAGTAGATAGCAATCAGCCCCAGCATTTT.

The chain is built from TRBV2 and TRBJ2-5; 8 nucleotides line up with TRBD1. V was pared by 6 bases and J by 5 bases, with 8 bases of the junction left unmatched. Germline CDR1 SNHLY, CDR2 FYNNEI. CDR3 length: 14 residues. The CDR3 region is CASRFRQGQETQYF. DNA of the CDR3: TGTGCCAGCAGGTTTAGACAGGGGCAGGAGACCCAGTACTTC.

The table lists this clone with a few counts. One end of the junction varies from germline; a read error may be responsible. V is TRBV7-7 and J is TRBJ2-1; 13 nucleotides match TRBD2. The CDR3 extends over 17 amino acids. Per germline, CDR1 SSHAT and CDR2 FNYEAQ (reference sequence). In nucleotides, the CDR3 is TGTGCTAGCAGCCCAACCCTACTAGCGGGGGGGCTCAATGAGCAGTTCTTC. It translates to CASSPTLLAGGLNEQFF. Full variable domain (missing parts from reference TRBV7-7 and TRBJ2-1): GAGVSQSPRYKVTKRGQDVTLRCDPISSHATLYWYQQALGQGPEFLTYFNYEAQPDKSGLPSDRFSAERPEGSISTLTIQRTEQRDSAMYRCASSPTLLAGGLNEQFFGPGTRLTVL.

This chain joins TRBV18 and TRBJ2-1; 14 bases agree with TRBD2. V shed 0 bases and J 4 bases; nucleotides not matched to a gene: 2. The length of the CDR3 is 17 residues. CDR1 is KGHSH and CDR2 is LQKENI in the germline V gene. CDR3 DNA: TGTGCCAGCTCACCACCGGGACTAGCGGGAGCATACAATGAGCAGTTCTTC. Its protein product is CASSPPGLAGAYNEQFF.

This chain joins TRBV6-5 and TRBJ2-7, with 9 bases that match TRBD2. The CDR3 spans 16 residues. CDR1 and CDR2 from the germline V gene are MNHEY and SVGAGI. Trimming cost V 4 bases and J 5 bases; bases outside gene matches: 12. The CDR3 DNA reads TGTGCCAGCAGTTCGCTTAGCGGGAGAAATATCCACGAGCAGTACTTC. Protein: CASSSLSGRNIHEQYF.

V and J are TRBV30 and TRBJ1-3, with 8 bases lining up with TRBD1. The CDR3 covers 14 residues. J lost 1 base, V lost 2 bases, and 1 base had no gene match. The V gene's germline CDR1 is GTSNPN and CDR2 SVGIG (reference sequence). CDR3 bases: TGTGCCTGGAGTAGGGACAGGTCTGGAAACACCATATATTTT. This encodes CAWSRDRSGNTIYF.

The chain carries TRBV7-9 and TRBJ2-7; perhaps TRBD1 as D (6 bases). The CDR3 covers 18 residues. The ends were cut back, 4 bases at V and 7 bases at J, with 29 bases in the middle. From germline, CDR1 is SEHNR and CDR2 FQNEAQ (reference sequence). In nucleotides, the CDR3 is TGTGCCAGCAGCTCTAGAACAGAGATCGGGACATCCGCGAGGGAGCAGTACTTC. Its translation is CASSSRTEIGTSAREQYF.

The chain is built from TRBV10-3 and TRBJ1-1, with D maybe TRBD1 (5 bases). The CDR3 contains 13 residues. Germline loops: CDR1 ENHRY, CDR2 SYGVKD. Deletions cut 11 bases from V and 5 bases from J, with 18 bases between. The CDR3 reads CAVTKQGGTEAFF. In DNA, the CDR3 is TGTGCCGTAACCAAGCAGGGTGGGACTGAAGCTTTCTTT.

This clone was found a few times. The chain couples TRBV13 to TRBJ2-1; a weak D match, TRBD1 (6 bases). The ends were cut back, 3 bases at V and 5 bases at J, with 8 bases in the middle. This CDR3 is built from 13 residues. Germline loops: CDR1 PRHDT, CDR2 FYEKMQ (reference sequence). CDR3 region: CASSLDRNNEQFF. DNA for the CDR3: TGTGCCAGCAGCTTGGACAGAAACAATGAGCAGTTCTTC.

The chain carries TRBV6-5 and TRBJ1-2; TRBD1 is a possible D gene (6 bases). This CDR3 is built from 14 residues. With 4 bases removed from V and 8 bases from J, the gap between germline ends came to 17 bases. CDR1 MNHEY and CDR2 SVGAGI come from the germline V gene. The CDR3 spells CASSSNSRGGGYTF. As DNA, the CDR3 is TGTGCCAGCAGTTCTAACAGCAGGGGAGGAGGCTACACCTTC.

The genes are TRBV11-2 and TRBJ2-7; 7 bases agree with TRBD2. J was trimmed by 5 bases and V by 3 bases; bases with no gene match: 7. The germline CDR1 and CDR2 sequences are SGHAT and FQNNGV. The CDR3 is 14 amino acids. CDR3 region: CASSFEGLGDEQYF. The CDR3 DNA sequence: TGTGCCAGCAGCTTTGAAGGACTAGGCGACGAGCAGTACTTC.

This clone was recorded at least ten times. J is TRBJ2-1 and V is TRBV30, with D perhaps given as TRBD1 or TRBD2 (7 bases each). The CDR3 covers 14 residues. Germline lookup yields CDR1 GTSNPN and CDR2 SVGIG (reference sequence). V lost 0 bases and J 10 bases, leaving 16 bases between the germline ends. CDR3 DNA: TGTGCCTGGAGTGTGCTGCGGGAGACAGGGGAGCAGTTCTTC. As protein: CAWSVLRETGEQFF.

As to this clone: The same CDR3 arises from other DNA sequences in this sample as well. The chain employs TRBV18 and TRBJ1-2; TRBD1 matches 9 bases. This CDR3 has 13 residues. V was pared by 4 bases and J by 3 bases, with 0 bases of the junction left unmatched. CDR1 and CDR2 (germline): KGHSH, LQKENI. CDR3 sequence reads: CASSRQGDYGYTF. CDR3 DNA: TGTGCCAGCTCACGACAGGGGGACTATGGCTACACCTTC.

This chain uses TRBV7-2 with TRBJ1-2; the match to TRBD1 covers 9 bases. Looked up from germline, CDR1 is SGHTA and CDR2 is FQGNSA. The CDR3 runs 15 residues. Germline trimming cut 5 bases from V and 5 bases from J; bases unmatched to any gene: 9. CDR3: CASSPGGQGIYGYTF. As DNA, the CDR3 is TGTGCCAGCAGCCCGGGGGGACAGGGAATATATGGCTACACCTTC.

The CDR3 region is CASSFFGSLAKNIQYF. CDR3 nucleotide sequence: TGTGCCAGCAGCTTTTTCGGGAGTCTAGCCAAAAACATTCAGTACTTC. The chain combines TRBV7-2 with TRBJ2-4; tentative D call: TRBD2 (6 bases). Germline CDR1 is SGHTA and CDR2 is FQGNSA. Trimming removed 3 bases at V and 0 bases at J, with 12 bases between. The CDR3 is 16 residues long.

V gene TRBV18 combines with J gene TRBJ1-3, with no clear D. V was shortened by 3 bases and J by 0 bases, with 15 bases between the two germline ends. Germline assignment: CDR1 KGHSH and CDR2 LQKENI. The CDR3 length is 17 residues. CDR3 amino acids: CASSPLGHTSSGNTIYF. The CDR3 DNA sequence: TGTGCCAGCTCACCGTTAGGGCACACGAGCTCTGGAAACACCATATATTTT.

The chain recombines TRBV4-1 with TRBJ1-6, with D perhaps TRBD1 (5 bases). The CDR3 has 14 residues. V was pared by 0 bases and J by 13 bases, with 13 bases between. Germline CDR1 MGHRA, CDR2 YSYEKL. CDR3 bases: TGCGCCAGCAGCCAAGAGAGGGGAGACGTGCCCCTCCACTTT. Translation: CASSQERGDVPLHF.

J is TRBJ2-3 and V is TRBV10-1; perhaps TRBD2 as D (7 bases). The CDR3 covers 14 residues. Trimming shortened V by 3 bases and J by 6 bases, and 13 bases separated the two germline ends. Germline values: CDR1 WNHNN, CDR2 SYGVQD (reference sequence). The DNA for the CDR3 is TGCGCCAGCAGTGATGGGGGGGCCGGCGATACGCAGTATTTT. Translating it yields CASSDGGAGDTQYF.

The V and J genes are TRBV15 and TRBJ2-5; no clear D gene. Germline-derived CDR1 and CDR2 are LNHNV and YYDKDF (reference sequence). V gave up 5 bases and J gave up 5 bases, with 21 bases separating them. The CDR3 is 16 amino acids. The CDR3 region has the DNA TGTGCCACCAGCCGGGCGGTGGCGAGTAACGAGGAGACCCAGTACTTC. This translates into CATSRAVASNEETQYF.

The CDR3 DNA follows: TGCGCCAGCAGCTTGCGCGGGGGGTCTACAGAGGCGCAGTATTTT. This translates into CASSLRGGSTEAQYF. This chain connects TRBV5-1 to TRBJ2-3; 8 bases align to TRBD2. Germline V CDR1 and CDR2: SGHRS, YFSETQ. The CDR3 is made up of 15 amino acids. Unmatched junction bases numbered 11, after V lost 1 base and J lost 10 bases.

V is TRBV6-5 and J is TRBJ2-3; D may be TRBD2 (6 bases). Germline loops: CDR1 MNHEY, CDR2 SVGAGI. The CDR3 has 13 residues. Trimming shortened V by 8 bases and J by 0 bases, and 9 bases separated the two germline ends. The CDR3 region is CASRRASTDTQYF. Here the CDR3 DNA reads TGTGCCAGCCGGAGGGCTAGCACAGATACGCAGTATTTT.